This T cell receptor (beta chain) was observed in a study of cytomegalovirus exposure and HLA in healthy donors. As for the study in general: Early release data held some 80 million unique TCRs from HLA-typed donors.

PCR used 60 Vbeta primers and 13 Jbeta primers. Here immunoSEQ multiplex PCR was the method, and the copy in TCRdb shows in-frame clones only, minus some. The sample has about 31,000 clones, 80% to 90% seen once. Overall study results and limits: In a later analysis, TCR beta V- and J-gene trimming showed a link to a missense DCLRE1C variant. It was reported that the classifier diagnosed cytomegalovirus status with high specificity and sensitivity in both the original and validation cohorts.

Comment on this clone: Its target is not known.

In germline, CDR1 is LGHNA, CDR2 YNFKEQ. V lost 1 base to trimming and J lost 0 bases, with 14 bases between them. The CDR3 spans 17 residues. These donors counted as nominally healthy when sampled, but unrecorded immune exposures were likely. The sample consisted of PBMCs. This TCR was recovered from a boy younger than 18 in good health and CMV-seronegative. This chain links TRBV4-2 with TRBJ2-3; D may be TRBD2 (6 bases). CDR3 loop: CASSQVGSGASTDTQYF. DNA of the CDR3: TGTGCCAGCAGCCAAGTAGGTTCGGGAGCTAGCACAGATACGCAGTATTTT.